The 10 T cell receptor beta chains given below trace back to one sample, sequenced in a study of T cell responses to AZD1222 COVID-19 vaccine. The protocol was immunoSEQ multiplex PCR, while the TCRdb copy is restricted to in-frame clones and leaves out a portion. The sample has about 150,000 clones, approximately 90% seen once. The sample here was peripheral blood, taken on day 0 of AZD1222 vaccination. The receptors shown here come from an adult in good health.

This rearrangement joins TRBV19 to TRBJ2-1; the D is unclear. Germline V gene sequence: CDR1 LNHDA, CDR2 SQIVND (reference sequence). The V and J ends lost 5 bases and 9 bases respectively, with 14 bases between them. The CDR3 is 13 amino acids. As DNA, the CDR3 is TGTGCCAGTAGTGTTGGATACCCGGGTGAGCAGTTCTTC. Translating it yields CASSVGYPGEQFF. Full variable domain (missing parts from reference TRBV19 and TRBJ2-1): DGGITQSPKYLFRKEGQNVTLSCEQNLNHDAMYWYRQDPGQGLRLIYYSQIVNDFQKGDIAEGYSVSREKKESFPLTVTSAQKNPTAFYLCASSVGYPGEQFFGPGTRLTVL.

The chain couples TRBV12-3 or TRBV12-4 to TRBJ1-2; TRBD1 matches 7 bases. Trimming at V came to 8 bases and at J to 3 bases, leaving 6 bases not matched to a gene. There are 13 residues in the CDR3. CDR3 amino acids: CASRDRGDYGYTF. Here the CDR3 DNA reads TGTGCCAGCCGGGACAGAGGGGACTATGGCTACACCTTC.

CDR3 residues: CASSGTGDTEAFF. The CDR3 DNA sequence: TGTGCCAGCAGCGGCACAGGGGACACTGAAGCTTTCTTT. The chain employs TRBV7-9 and TRBJ1-1; 7 positions match TRBD1. V dropped 5 bases and J dropped 3; count of bases not matched to a gene: 3. Looked up from germline, CDR1 is SEHNR and CDR2 is FQNEAQ (reference sequence). This CDR3 contains 13 residues.

The chain uses TRBV7-7 and TRBJ2-7; D may be TRBD1 (6 bases). The length of the CDR3 is 17 residues. Per the germline V gene, CDR1 is SSHAT and CDR2 is FNYEAQ (reference sequence). The V end lost 2 bases, the J end lost 6 bases, and 23 bases lay between the germline ends. CDR3 in DNA: TGTGCCAGCAGCTTACCCAACGGCGGCAGGGGCTCTCTCGAGCAGTACTTC. This encodes CASSLPNGGRGSLEQYF.

This chain links TRBV4-1 with TRBJ1-1; the D gene is possibly TRBD1 (5 bases). The CDR3 covers 16 residues. With 2 bases removed from V and 2 bases from J, the gap between germline ends came to 15 bases. Germline CDR1 and CDR2: MGHRA and YSYEKL. The CDR3 DNA reads as TGCGCCAGCAGCCAAATCGGGGCAGAACTCAACACTGAAGCTTTCTTT. It is translated as CASSQIGAELNTEAFF.

The chain links TRBV28 to TRBJ1-1, with 7 positions matching TRBD1. The germline CDR1 and CDR2 sequences are MDHEN and SYDVKM. The CDR3 loop spans 14 amino acids. The J segment lost 6 bases and the V segment lost 3 bases, leaving 7 bases of the junction unmatched. The CDR3: CASSFNRGFSEAFF. CDR3 coding DNA: TGTGCCAGCAGTTTTAACAGGGGATTCTCTGAAGCTTTCTTT.

The CDR3: CASSPGQQNSPLHF. As DNA, the CDR3 is TGTGCCAGTAGCCCCGGGCAGCAGAATTCACCCCTCCACTTT. V usage is TRBV19 and J usage is TRBJ1-6; D is unresolved. The CDR3 totals 14 residues. The V and J ends lost 6 bases and 7 bases respectively, with 13 bases between them. Germline loops: CDR1 LNHDA, CDR2 SQIVND (reference sequence).

This clone occurred a few times. The V call is TRBV19, the J call TRBJ2-2; 8 bases fit TRBD1. The CDR3 length is 15 residues. CDR1 is LNHDA, CDR2 SQIVND, per germline (reference sequence). Germline trimming cut 4 bases from V and 7 bases from J; bases unmatched to any gene: 8. The CDR3 region has the DNA TGTGCCAGTAGTACCAGGACAGGGAGGATCGGGGAGCTGTTTTTT. The encoded protein is CASSTRTGRIGELFF. Full variable domain (remainder filled in from reference TRBV19 and TRBJ2-2): DGGITQSPKYLFRKEGQNVTLSCEQNLNHDAMYWYRQDPGQGLRLIYYSQIVNDFQKGDIAEGYSVSREKKESFPLTVTSAQKNPTAFYLCASSTRTGRIGELFFGEGSRLTVL.

The chain employs TRBV5-5 and TRBJ1-1, with D unresolved. V was cut by 1 base and J by 1 base, with 11 bases left in between. The CDR3 has 15 residues. CDR1 and CDR2 from the germline V gene are SGHKS and YYEKEE (reference sequence). DNA of the CDR3: TGTGCCAGCAGCTTGTCGGAGTTCGAGAACACTGAAGCTTTCTTT. It is translated as CASSLSEFENTEAFF.

There are a few counts of this clone. This rearrangement joins TRBV29-1 to TRBJ2-7; TRBD2 matches at 9 bases. The length of the CDR3 is 14 residues. Per the germline V gene, CDR1 is SQVTM and CDR2 is ANQGSEA. Unmatched junction bases numbered 11, after V lost 5 bases and J lost 6 bases. The CDR3 DNA sequence: TGCAGCGTTTACCCCGTGGGACTAGCCGCCGAGCAGTACTTC. Its translation: CSVYPVGLAAEQYF.